This T cell receptor (beta chain) was captured in a study of OX40 agonist ivuxolimab in advanced cancers. Study findings and constraints: Expanded clones were, on average, more numerous among CD8+ T cells than CD4+. At 0.1 to 3.0 mg/kg, clonal expansion of CD4+ and CD8+ blood T cells had occurred by week 6.

Looked up from germline, CDR1 is SGHRS and CDR2 is YFSETQ. V was clipped by 0 bases and J by 8 bases; unmatched bases: 5. The CDR3 runs to 14 residues. Measured with immunoSEQ multiplex PCR; TCRdb has only the in-frame clones, and not every one. Here the sample spans 60,000 to 70,000 clones, over 80% being singletons. Autoimmune disease history or systemic immunosuppression disqualified patients. A word on this clone: Its antigen is unknown.

The sequence was collected from an adult with an advanced solid tumor such as melanoma, head and neck, liver or kidney cancer. The material sequenced was CD4+ or CD8+ T cells sorted from blood, taken in a trial of the OX40 agonist ivuxolimab. The V call is TRBV5-1, the J call TRBJ2-3, with 8 bases fitting TRBD1. DNA of the CDR3: TGCGCCAGCAGCTTGGGGCAGGGGGCAGTTACGCAGTATTTT. Amino acids: CASSLGQGAVTQYF.